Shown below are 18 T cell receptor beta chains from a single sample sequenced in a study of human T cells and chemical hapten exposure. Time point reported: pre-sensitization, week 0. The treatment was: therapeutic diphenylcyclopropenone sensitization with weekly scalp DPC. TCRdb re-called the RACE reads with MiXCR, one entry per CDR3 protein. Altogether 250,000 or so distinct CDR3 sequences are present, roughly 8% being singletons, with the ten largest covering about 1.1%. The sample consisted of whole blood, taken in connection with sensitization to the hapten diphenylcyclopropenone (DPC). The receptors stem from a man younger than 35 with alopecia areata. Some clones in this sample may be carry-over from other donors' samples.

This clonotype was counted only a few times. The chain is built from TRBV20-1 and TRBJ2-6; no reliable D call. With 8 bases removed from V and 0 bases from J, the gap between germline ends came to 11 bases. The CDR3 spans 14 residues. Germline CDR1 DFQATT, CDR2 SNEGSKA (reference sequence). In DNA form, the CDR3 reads TGCAGTCCGGTCGAGAGCTCTGGGGCCAACGTCCTGACTTTC. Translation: CSPVESSGANVLTF.

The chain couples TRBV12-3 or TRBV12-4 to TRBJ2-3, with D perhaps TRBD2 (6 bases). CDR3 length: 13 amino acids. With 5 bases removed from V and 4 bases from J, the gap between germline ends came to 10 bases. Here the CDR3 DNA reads TGTGCCAGCAGTCCCGGGGAGGCAGATACGCAGTATTTT. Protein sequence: CASSPGEADTQYF.

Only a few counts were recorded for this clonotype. CDR3 in DNA: TGTGCCAGCAGTGGCGCAGGAATATCTGGGGCCAACGTCCTGACTTTC. Amino acids: CASSGAGISGANVLTF. This chain connects TRBV6-5 to TRBJ2-6; no definite D call. Trimming shortened V by 5 bases and J by 1 base, and 12 bases separated the two germline ends. Germline V CDR1 and CDR2: MNHEY, SVGAGI. CDR3 length equals 16 residues.

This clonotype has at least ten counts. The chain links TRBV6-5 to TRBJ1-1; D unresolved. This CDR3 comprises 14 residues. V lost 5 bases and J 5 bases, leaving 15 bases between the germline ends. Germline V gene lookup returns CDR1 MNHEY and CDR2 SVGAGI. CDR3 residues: CASSPTVWWTEAFF. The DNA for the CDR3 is TGTGCCAGCAGTCCCACAGTGTGGTGGACTGAAGCTTTCTTT.

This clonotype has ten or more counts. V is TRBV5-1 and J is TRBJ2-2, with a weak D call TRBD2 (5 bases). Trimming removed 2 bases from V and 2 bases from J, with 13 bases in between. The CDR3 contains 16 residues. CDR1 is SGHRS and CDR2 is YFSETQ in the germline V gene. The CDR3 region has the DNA TGCGCCAGCAGCTTAGGAGGTCCGTCAAACACCGGGGAGCTGTTTTTT. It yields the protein CASSLGGPSNTGELFF.

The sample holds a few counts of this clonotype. CDR3 protein: CASSRGRSDYGYTF. The DNA for the CDR3 is TGTGCCAGCAGTCGGGGACGGTCCGACTATGGCTACACCTTC. The chain links TRBV25-1 to TRBJ1-2; maybe TRBD1 (5 bases). This CDR3 contains 14 residues. With 5 bases removed from V and 3 bases from J, the gap between germline ends came to 13 bases. Per the germline V gene, CDR1 is MGHDK and CDR2 is SYGVNS.

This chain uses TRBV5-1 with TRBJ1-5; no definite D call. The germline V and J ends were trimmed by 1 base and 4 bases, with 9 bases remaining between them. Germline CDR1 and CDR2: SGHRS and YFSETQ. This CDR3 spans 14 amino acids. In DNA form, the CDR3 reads TGCGCCAGCAGCTTGCGAGGAATGAATCAGCCCCAGCATTTT. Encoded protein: CASSLRGMNQPQHF. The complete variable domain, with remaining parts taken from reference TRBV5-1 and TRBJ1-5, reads KAGVTQTPRYLIKTRGQQVTLSCSPISGHRSVSWYQQTPGQGLQFLFEYFSETQRNKGNFPGRFSGRQFSNSRSEMNVSTLELGDSALYLCASSLRGMNQPQHFGDGTRLSIL.

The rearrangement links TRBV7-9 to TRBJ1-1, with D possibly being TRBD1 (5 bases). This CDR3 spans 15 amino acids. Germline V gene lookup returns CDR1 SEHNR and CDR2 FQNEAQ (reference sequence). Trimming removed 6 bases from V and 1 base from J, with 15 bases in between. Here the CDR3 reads CASRLSGTENTEAFF. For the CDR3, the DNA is TGTGCCAGCAGGCTCTCCGGGACGGAGAACACTGAAGCTTTCTTT.

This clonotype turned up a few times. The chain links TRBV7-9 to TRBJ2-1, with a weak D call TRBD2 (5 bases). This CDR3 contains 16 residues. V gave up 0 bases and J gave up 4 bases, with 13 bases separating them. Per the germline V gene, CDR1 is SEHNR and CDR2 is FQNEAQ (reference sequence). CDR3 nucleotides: TGTGCCAGCAGCTTAGCGCCTAGCACAAATTACAATGAGCAGTTCTTC. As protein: CASSLAPSTNYNEQFF.

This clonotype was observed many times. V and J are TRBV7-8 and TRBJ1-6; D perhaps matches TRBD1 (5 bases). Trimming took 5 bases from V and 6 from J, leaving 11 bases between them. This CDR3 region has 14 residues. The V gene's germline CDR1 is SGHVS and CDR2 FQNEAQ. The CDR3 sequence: CASSMSGLNSPLHF. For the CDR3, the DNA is TGTGCCAGCAGCATGTCGGGACTTAATTCACCCCTCCACTTT.

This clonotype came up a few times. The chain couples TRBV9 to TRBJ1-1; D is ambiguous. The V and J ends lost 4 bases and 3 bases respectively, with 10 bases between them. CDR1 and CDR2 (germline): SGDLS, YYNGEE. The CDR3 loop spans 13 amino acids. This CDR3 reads CASSSSGDTEAFF. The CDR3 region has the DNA TGTGCCAGCAGCTCCAGCGGAGACACTGAAGCTTTCTTT.

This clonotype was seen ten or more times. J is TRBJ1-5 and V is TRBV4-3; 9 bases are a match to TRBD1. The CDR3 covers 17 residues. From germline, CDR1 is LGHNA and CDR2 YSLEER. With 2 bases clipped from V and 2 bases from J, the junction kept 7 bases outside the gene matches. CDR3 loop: CASSQYSGQGGNQPQHF. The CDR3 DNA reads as TGCGCCAGCAGCCAATATTCGGGACAGGGCGGCAATCAGCCCCAGCATTTT.

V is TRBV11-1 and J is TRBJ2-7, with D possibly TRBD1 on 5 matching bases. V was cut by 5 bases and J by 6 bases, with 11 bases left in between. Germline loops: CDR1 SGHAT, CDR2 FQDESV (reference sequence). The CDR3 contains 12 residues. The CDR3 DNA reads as TGTGCCAGCAGCGGGGCATCGGGCGAGCAGTACTTC. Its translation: CASSGASGEQYF.

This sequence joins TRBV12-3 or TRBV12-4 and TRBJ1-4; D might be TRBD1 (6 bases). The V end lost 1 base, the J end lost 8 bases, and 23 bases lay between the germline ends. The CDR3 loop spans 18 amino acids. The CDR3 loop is CASSLGGLTGKVREKLFF. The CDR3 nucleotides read TGTGCCAGCAGTTTAGGGGGCCTTACAGGGAAAGTACGCGAAAAACTGTTTTTT.

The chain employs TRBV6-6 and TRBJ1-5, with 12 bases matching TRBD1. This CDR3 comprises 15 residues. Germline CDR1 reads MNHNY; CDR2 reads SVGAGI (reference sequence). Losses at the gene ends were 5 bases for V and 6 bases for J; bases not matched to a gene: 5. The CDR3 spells CASSLGQGAVQPQHF. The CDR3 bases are TGTGCCAGCAGTCTGGGACAGGGGGCGGTTCAGCCCCAGCATTTT.

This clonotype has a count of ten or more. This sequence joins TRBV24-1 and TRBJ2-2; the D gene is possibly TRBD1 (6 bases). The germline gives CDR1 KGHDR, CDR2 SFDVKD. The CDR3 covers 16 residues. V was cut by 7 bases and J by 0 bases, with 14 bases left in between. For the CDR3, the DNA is TGTGCCACCAGATTGGGACACTCTGCGAACACCGGGGAGCTGTTTTTT. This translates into CATRLGHSANTGELFF.

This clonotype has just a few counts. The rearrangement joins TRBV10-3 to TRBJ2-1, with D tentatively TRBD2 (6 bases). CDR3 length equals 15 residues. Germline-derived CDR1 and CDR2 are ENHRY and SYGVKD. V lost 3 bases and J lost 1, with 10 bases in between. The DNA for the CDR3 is TGTGCCATCAGTGAAGACCGGGGGTCCTACAATGAGCAGTTCTTC. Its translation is CAISEDRGSYNEQFF.

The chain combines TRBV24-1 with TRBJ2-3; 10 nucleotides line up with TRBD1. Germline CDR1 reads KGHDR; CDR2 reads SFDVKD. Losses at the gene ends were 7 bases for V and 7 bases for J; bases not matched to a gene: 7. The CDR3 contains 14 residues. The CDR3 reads CATRGDRGRNTQYF. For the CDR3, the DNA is TGTGCCACCAGGGGGGACAGGGGACGTAATACGCAGTATTTT.